The following is a T cell receptor (beta chain) sequence with its context. Its antigen is unknown. This record belongs to a study of monozygotic twins with cystic fibrosis. Study context: Library input was 2.5 to 3 micrograms of fragmented DNA, with approximately 15 PCR cycles.

The CDR3 extends over 13 amino acids. Trimming stripped 7 bases from V and 1 base from J, with 10 bases between. CDR1 MNHEY and CDR2 SVGAGI come from the germline V gene. Study results and caveats: In 13 of 16 pairs, V gene usage was closest to the co-twin's. Clonality was generally low (median roughly 0.01), higher in the most severe patients.

TCRdb's table, derived via immunoSEQ multiplex PCR, lists solely in-frame clones and lacks some. The table records roughly 25,000 clones, roughly 96% of them present only once. Sequencing was carried out using blood. This rearrangement joins TRBV6-5 to TRBJ1-1; no definite D call. The clonotype comes from a girl aged 2 to 9 with cystic fibrosis. The CDR3 region has the DNA TGTGCCAGCACCAGGTTCCCGAACACTGAAGCTTTCTTT. It encodes CASTRFPNTEAFF.